This record covers a single TCR beta chain. The antigen is unknown. The data are from a study of T cells in pancreatic ductal adenocarcinoma. Notes on the study in general: The resected cohort was biased toward the minority with early-stage disease. Tumor samples had fewer productive templates and approximately 8.2-fold fewer unique clonotypes than blood. Blood clonality (roughly 0.067) did not differ significantly from tumor (approximately 0.12). Tumor-versus-blood clonality comparisons may be biased toward lower tumor diversity.

Sequencing used immunoSEQ multiplex PCR; TCRdb keeps in-frame clones, though not all of them. The sample consists of some 16,000 clones, under 95% of them appearing once. Surgery without prior neoadjuvant therapy was the treatment of the selected pancreatic ductal adenocarcinoma patients. Trimming removed 4 bases from V and 5 bases from J; junction bases left unmatched: 5. CDR3 length equals 15 residues. Germline CDR1 SGHRS, CDR2 YFSETQ. The specimen was PBMCs. This chain joins TRBV5-1 and TRBJ2-2; 10 nucleotides match TRBD2. This sequence was found in a human donor with pancreatic ductal adenocarcinoma. CDR3 loop: CASSPGLAWTGELFF. The CDR3 DNA reads TGCGCCAGCAGCCCGGGACTAGCGTGGACCGGGGAGCTGTTTTTT.